The TCR beta chain described here comes from a study of blood T cell repertoires in COVID-19. Study as a whole: Sites across the United States, Italy and Spain contributed samples from acute and convalescent COVID-19. PBMCs, B-cell-depleted T cells, or T cells were the source of the cDNA or gDNA that made up the material.

As processed by the authors: Estimation of nucleated cell counts was performed using reference gene primer amplification. Only in-frame clones appear in the TCRdb table, and some are missing; sequencing was by immunoSEQ multiplex PCR. The V and J calls and clone size come from that table; D and trimming were worked out from the DNA. The repertoire holds 250,000 to 300,000 clones, with 90% as singletons. Germline V gene data show CDR1 as LGHDT and CDR2 as YNNKEL (reference sequence). This CDR3 contains 16 residues. V dropped 0 bases and J dropped 3 bases, with 12 bases sitting between them. In Seattle, patients joined the study during active infection and were tracked longitudinally.

The specimen was peripheral blood. The TCR sequence derives from an older woman with COVID-19, enrolled during active disease. The rearrangement links TRBV3-1 (or the pseudogene TRBV3-2) to TRBJ2-1; TRBD2 might be the D (5 bases). CDR3 in DNA: TGTGCCAGCAGCCAAGAAGGAGGAGGAGTCTACAATGAGCAGTTCTTC. The encoded protein is CASSQEGGGVYNEQFF.